This entry lists 26 T cell receptor beta chains sequenced from one sample in a study of blood T cell repertoires in COVID-19. The data were produced by immunoSEQ multiplex PCR, yet TCRdb's version contains in-frame clones alone and is incomplete. The sample includes roughly 380,000 clones, roughly 90% of them seen just once. Specimen: peripheral blood. These receptors were taken from a woman in her sixties or seventies with COVID-19, enrolled during active disease.

The sample holds one count of this clone. The genes are TRBV19 and TRBJ1-2; 10 positions match TRBD1. CDR1 and CDR2 from the germline V gene are LNHDA and SQIVND (reference sequence). J lost 0 bases, V lost 1 base, and 8 bases had no gene match. The CDR3 totals 18 residues. This CDR3 reads CASSIGDRGLRANYGYTF. The CDR3 DNA sequence: TGTGCCAGTAGTATAGGCGACAGGGGGCTTCGAGCTAACTATGGCTACACCTTC.

This clone has ten or more counts. J is TRBJ2-4 and V is TRBV5-6, with D perhaps TRBD1 (6 bases). V was shortened by 0 bases and J by 0 bases, with 7 bases between the two germline ends. Germline CDR1 is SGHDT and CDR2 is YYEEEE. CDR3 length: 15 amino acids. The CDR3 bases are TGTGCCAGCAGCTTGGAGGGGGTAGCCAAAAACATTCAGTACTTC. It is translated as CASSLEGVAKNIQYF.

Note on this clone: One junction end does not reproduce the germline sequence, and a read error may be involved. Other DNA sequences from this sample encode an identical CDR3 as well. The gene calls are TRBV11-2 and TRBJ2-7; maybe TRBD1 (5 bases). Germline CDR1 SGHAT, CDR2 FQNNGV. CDR3 length: 16 residues. In nucleotides, the CDR3 is TGTGCCAGCAGCCGCCATCCCACGTCCAGGGCCCACGAGCAATACTTC. This sequence encodes CASSRHPTSRAHEQYF.

A few counts support this clone. This chain links TRBV25-1 with TRBJ1-1, with 7 bases identical to TRBD1. Germline-derived CDR1 and CDR2 are MGHDK and SYGVNS. J was trimmed by 7 bases and V by 6 bases; bases with no gene match: 5. The CDR3 spans 12 residues. DNA for the CDR3: TGTGCCAGCAGCAACGACAGGGATGAAGCTTTCTTT. Encoded protein: CASSNDRDEAFF.

The CDR3 DNA reads TGTGCCAGCAGCTTAGCTCAGGGTGCGAGCTACACCTTC. This gives the protein CASSLAQGASYTF. The rearrangement joins TRBV7-2 to TRBJ1-2; D may be TRBD1 (5 bases). With 0 bases removed from V and 9 bases from J, the gap between germline ends came to 11 bases. From germline, CDR1 is SGHTA and CDR2 FQGNSA. The CDR3 consists of 13 residues.

This clone has a single count. This chain joins TRBV19 and TRBJ1-1; the match to TRBD1 covers 9 bases. CDR3 length: 14 residues. The trim removed 5 bases at V and 6 bases at J, leaving 7 bases unmatched. Germline V gene lookup returns CDR1 LNHDA and CDR2 SQIVND (reference sequence). The CDR3 loop is CASSSDRGFAEAFF. The DNA for the CDR3 is TGTGCCAGTAGTTCTGACAGGGGGTTCGCTGAAGCTTTCTTT.

The genes are TRBV7-9 and TRBJ2-7; the D gene is possibly TRBD1 (6 bases). Looked up from germline, CDR1 is SEHNR and CDR2 is FQNEAQ (reference sequence). This CDR3 has 15 amino acids. Between the trimmed V and J ends, which lost 0 bases and 3 bases, there was a span of 12 bases. In DNA, the CDR3 is TGTGCCAGCAGCTTAGCTGAGACAGGCGTCTACGAGCAGTACTTC. This encodes CASSLAETGVYEQYF.

V and J are TRBV4-2 and TRBJ2-7; TRBD2 matches at 10 bases. Per germline, CDR1 LGHNA and CDR2 YNFKEQ. The length of the CDR3 is 16 residues. V shed 1 base, J shed 3 bases, and the junction held 6 bases outside the gene matches. The CDR3 DNA is TGTGCCAGCAGCCAAGCCAAAAGCGGGGGGGGCTACGAGCAGTACTTC. Translated: CASSQAKSGGGYEQYF.

The chain links TRBV6-5 to TRBJ1-1; 9 positions match TRBD1. The CDR3 has 14 amino acids. The junction had 9 bases not matched to a gene; V was cut back by 6 bases and J by 7 bases. Germline V CDR1 and CDR2: MNHEY, SVGAGI. The CDR3 DNA follows: TGTGCCAGCAGACTGTTACAGGGGGCTTTTGAAGCTTTCTTT. Its protein product is CASRLLQGAFEAFF.

This clone was seen a few times. This sequence joins TRBV21-1 and TRBJ1-6. TRBV21-1 has pseudogene status. The CDR3 totals 15 residues. CDR3 amino acids: CASSFGFSYNSPLHF. As DNA, the CDR3 is TGTGCCAGCAGTTTCGGTTTCTCCTATAATTCACCCCTCCACTTT.

The J gene is TRBJ1-1, the V gene TRBV7-9; TRBD1 is a possible D gene (5 bases). The CDR3 is 13 residues long. V lost 6 bases and J lost 0, with 8 bases in between. Germline CDR1 SEHNR, CDR2 FQNEAQ (reference sequence). CDR3 residues: CASSRGMNTEAFF. The CDR3 DNA sequence: TGTGCCAGCAGTAGGGGCATGAACACTGAAGCTTTCTTT.

V gene TRBV3-1 (or the pseudogene TRBV3-2) combines with J gene TRBJ2-5, with 11 bases matching TRBD2. The length of the CDR3 is 17 residues. Germline V gene sequence: CDR1 LGHDT, CDR2 YNNKEL (reference sequence). Trimming took 4 bases from V and 2 from J; bases not matched to a gene: 9. The CDR3 DNA reads as TGTGCCAGCAGCCGAAGAGGGGCTAGCGGGGGGCAAGAGACCCAGTACTTC. Amino acid sequence: CASSRRGASGGQETQYF.

The rearrangement links TRBV11-2 to TRBJ2-2, with D uncertain. Germline CDR1 and CDR2: SGHAT and FQNNGV. This CDR3 spans 14 amino acids. The V end was cut by 7 bases, the J end by 7 bases, with 16 bases between. Written as DNA, the CDR3 is TGTGCCAGCATCCAAATCTTGAATAGCGGGGAGCTGTTTTTT. Translation gives CASIQILNSGELFF.

This chain links TRBV28 with TRBJ1-5, with a weak D call TRBD1 (6 bases). The CDR3 length is 16 residues. Trimming took off 3 bases at V and 2 bases at J, with 14 bases between the two ends. CDR1 and CDR2 from the germline V gene are MDHEN and SYDVKM. CDR3 DNA sequence: TGTGCCAGCAGTTTGGGCGACAGGATAGGCAATCAGCCCCAGCATTTT. Its translation: CASSLGDRIGNQPQHF.

The gene calls are TRBV18 and TRBJ1-2, with D unclear. V lost 3 bases and J 1 base, leaving 9 bases between the germline ends. The CDR3 loop spans 14 amino acids. Per the germline V gene, CDR1 is KGHSH and CDR2 is LQKENI. CDR3 sequence reads: CASSPPVLNYGYTF. In DNA form, the CDR3 reads TGTGCCAGCTCACCTCCGGTCCTTAACTATGGCTACACCTTC.

The CDR3 is CASSLRTGRNTEAFF. CDR3 DNA sequence: TGCGCCAGCAGCCTCCGGACAGGGAGAAACACTGAAGCTTTCTTT. This chain joins TRBV5-1 and TRBJ1-1, with TRBD1 identical over 8 bases. Germline loops: CDR1 SGHRS, CDR2 YFSETQ. Trimming cost V 4 bases and J 2 bases; bases outside gene matches: 7. The CDR3 is made up of 15 amino acids.

As regards this clone: The sample contains more than one DNA sequence encoding this CDR3. The chain uses TRBV19 and TRBJ1-5; 8 nucleotides match TRBD1. This CDR3 is built from 13 residues. Looked up from germline, CDR1 is LNHDA and CDR2 is SQIVND (reference sequence). V lost 6 bases to trimming and J lost 2 bases; unmatched junction nucleotides: 0. The CDR3 loop reads CASRDRGNQPQHF. The CDR3 coding sequence is TGTGCCAGTAGGGACAGGGGCAATCAGCCCCAGCATTTT.

This rearrangement joins TRBV18 to TRBJ2-5, with 12 nucleotides matching TRBD2. The CDR3 has 15 residues. Germline trimming cut 6 bases from V and 4 bases from J; bases unmatched to any gene: 6. The germline V gene has CDR1 KGHSH and CDR2 LQKENI. CDR3 region: CASSPGLAGPETQYF. In nucleotides, the CDR3 is TGTGCCAGCTCCCCCGGACTAGCGGGGCCAGAGACCCAGTACTTC. Looking up the rest from reference TRBV18 and TRBJ2-5 gives the full variable domain: NAGVMQNPRHLVRRRGQEARLRCSPMKGHSHVYWYRQLPEEGLKFMVYLQKENIIDESGMPKERFSAEFPKEGPSILRIQQVVRGDSAAYFCASSPGLAGPETQYFGPGTRLLVL.

The V gene is TRBV5-1, the J gene TRBJ2-2; 10 positions agree with TRBD1. Germline V gene sequence: CDR1 SGHRS, CDR2 YFSETQ. The V segment lost 2 bases and the J segment 4 bases; nucleotides outside the gene matches: 5. This CDR3 is built from 16 residues. The CDR3 DNA reads as TGCGCCAGCAGCTTCCAACGGGACAGGGGCACCGGGGAGCTGTTTTTT. Its translation is CASSFQRDRGTGELFF.

The V gene is TRBV27, the J gene TRBJ1-3, with TRBD1 matching 9 bases. The CDR3 length is 15 residues. The trim removed 5 bases at V and 4 bases at J, leaving 6 bases unmatched. Germline V lookup: CDR1 MNHEY, CDR2 SMNVEV (reference sequence). CDR3 sequence (DNA): TGTGCCAGCAGTCCGGGACAGGGAAGAGGAAACACCATATATTTT. This sequence encodes CASSPGQGRGNTIYF.

J is TRBJ1-4 and V is TRBV28, with D hard to call. The CDR3 contains 16 residues. Germline-derived CDR1 and CDR2 are MDHEN and SYDVKM. Trimming took off 2 bases at V and 1 base at J, with 11 bases between the two ends. CDR3 DNA sequence: TGTGCCAGCAGTTTAGAGGTCAGCATAACTAATGAAAAACTGTTTTTT. As protein: CASSLEVSITNEKLFF.

This chain connects TRBV5-5 to TRBJ1-1; the match to TRBD1 covers 8 bases. CDR1 and CDR2 (germline): SGHKS, YYEKEE (reference sequence). The CDR3 spans 13 residues. V shed 0 bases and J 5 bases; nucleotides not matched to a gene: 0. The CDR3 loop reads CASSLGTGTEAFF. The CDR3 region has the DNA TGTGCCAGCAGCTTGGGGACAGGGACTGAAGCTTTCTTT.

The rearrangement uses TRBV7-2 and TRBJ1-1, with 7 nucleotides matching TRBD1. The J segment lost 4 bases and the V segment lost 1 base, leaving 3 bases of the junction unmatched. This CDR3 comprises 14 residues. Germline V gives CDR1 SGHTA, CDR2 FQGNSA. The CDR3 region has the DNA TGTGCCAGCAGCTTAGGCCAGGGGGTCACTGAAGCTTTCTTT. This encodes CASSLGQGVTEAFF.

In its sample, this clone was seen once. The chain joins TRBV7-3 to TRBJ2-1; TRBD2 matches 11 bases. Looked up from germline, CDR1 is SGHTA and CDR2 is FQGTGA. V shed 5 bases, J shed 8 bases, and the junction held 5 bases outside the gene matches. The CDR3 extends over 14 amino acids. CDR3 region: CASSPSGGIHEQFF. CDR3 DNA sequence: TGTGCCAGCAGCCCTAGCGGGGGGATCCATGAGCAGTTCTTC. The full variable domain, rest sourced from reference TRBV7-3 and TRBJ2-1, is GAGVSQTPSNKVTEKGKYVELRCDPISGHTALYWYRQSLGQGPEFLIYFQGTGAADDSGLPNDRFFAVRPEGSVSTLKIQRTERGDSAVYLCASSPSGGIHEQFFGPGTRLTVL.

The chain has TRBV24-1 and TRBJ1-1; the match to TRBD1 covers 9 bases. V shed 7 bases and J 3 bases; nucleotides not matched to a gene: 2. From germline, CDR1 is KGHDR and CDR2 SFDVKD. This CDR3 has 13 amino acids. The CDR3 reads CATRRTGDTEAFF. The CDR3 DNA is TGTGCCACCAGAAGGACAGGGGACACTGAAGCTTTCTTT.

The chain recombines TRBV5-1 with TRBJ2-5; 7 bases are shared with TRBD2. The trim removed 4 bases at V and 2 bases at J, leaving 11 bases unmatched. The CDR3 contains 16 residues. Per germline, CDR1 SGHRS and CDR2 YFSETQ. The CDR3 region is CASSPRGAGTQETQYF. The CDR3 bases are TGCGCCAGCAGCCCGCGGGGAGCGGGGACTCAAGAGACCCAGTACTTC.